This TCR beta chain was found in a study of CD8+ T cells in alopecia areata. Study summary: Each of the treated patients was given oral tofacitinib, 5 to 10 mg twice daily, for moderate-to-severe alopecia areata.

Alopecia areata patients provided lesional scalp punch biopsies and peripheral blood. Germline assignment: CDR1 MNHNY and CDR2 SVGAGI (reference sequence). V was pared by 6 bases and J by 1 base, with 6 bases of the junction left unmatched. The CDR3 covers 16 residues. As the sequencing template, cDNA was produced by extracting RNA and reverse transcribing it. Produced via immunoSEQ multiplex PCR; TCRdb's table is partial and in-frame only. Here the sample spans 130,000 to 150,000 clones, roughly 46% being singletons. The sequencing here drew on CD4+ T cells sorted from blood, taken at week 0. The V and J genes are TRBV6-6 and TRBJ2-3; 11 bases agree with TRBD2. The clonotype originates from a human donor with alopecia areata. DNA of the CDR3: TGTGCCAGCAGGCTAGCGGGAGGCCGGGGCACAGATACGCAGTATTTT. Its translation: CASRLAGGRGTDTQYF.